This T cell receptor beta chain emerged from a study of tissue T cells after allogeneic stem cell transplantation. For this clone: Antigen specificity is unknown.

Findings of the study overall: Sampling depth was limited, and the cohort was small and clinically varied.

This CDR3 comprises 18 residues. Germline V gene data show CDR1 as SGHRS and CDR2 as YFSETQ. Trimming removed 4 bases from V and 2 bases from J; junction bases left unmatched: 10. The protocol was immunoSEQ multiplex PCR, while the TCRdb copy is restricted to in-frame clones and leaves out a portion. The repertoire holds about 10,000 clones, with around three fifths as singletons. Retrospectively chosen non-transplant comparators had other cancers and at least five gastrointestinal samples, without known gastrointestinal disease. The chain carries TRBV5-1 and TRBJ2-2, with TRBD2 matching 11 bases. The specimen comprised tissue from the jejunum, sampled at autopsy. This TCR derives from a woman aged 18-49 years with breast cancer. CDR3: CASSVTSGVLPNTGELFF. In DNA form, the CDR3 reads TGCGCCAGCAGCGTGACTAGCGGGGTTTTGCCTAACACCGGGGAGCTGTTTTTT.